The clone carrying this TCR beta chain has more than one count but fewer than ten. The record originates from a study of blood T cell repertoires in COVID-19. The wider study: Sources were T cells, B-cell-depleted T cells, or PBMCs; the material itself was cDNA or gDNA.

V lost 4 bases and J 1 base, leaving 22 bases between the germline ends. Germline CDR1 reads MGHRA; CDR2 reads YSYEKL. The CDR3 loop spans 18 amino acids. As handled by the study authors: By means of reference gene primer amplification, nucleated cell counts were estimated. Clones were read by immunoSEQ multiplex PCR, and TCRdb kept only the in-frame ones, dropping some. Clone size and the V and J calls come from that table; the DNA yielded D and trimming. The sample records approximately 260,000 clones, approximately 78% being singletons. This sequence originates from a woman aged 60 to 75 with active or convalescent COVID-19. The chain combines TRBV4-1 with TRBJ1-2, with D uncertain. Sequenced material: peripheral blood. CDR3 region: CASSPFFHSPRNNYGYTF. The CDR3 bases are TGCGCCAGCAGCCCTTTTTTCCACAGCCCCCGTAATAACTATGGCTACACCTTC.